This passage covers 30 T cell receptor beta chains from one sample sequenced in a study of cytomegalovirus exposure and HLA in healthy donors (dated by TCRdb to about 2017). The library came from the immunoSEQ multiplex PCR assay. The multiplex PCR relied on a mix of 60 forward primers for TCR Vbeta segments and 13 reverse primers for TCR Jbeta segments. Sourced from immuneACCESS, this table was stored by TCRdb with only in-frame sequences that have V and J called. A share of the clones is absent; for the studies checked, an unresolved V gene accounts for under half, and the remainder has no known explanation. This sample has 35,000 to 40,000 clones in its table, and more than 85% of those were observed once. The top ten constitute less than 3.5% of the sample. Sequencing used PBMCs. The source of these receptors is a young woman in good health and CMV-seronegative.

The V call is TRBV7-9, the J call TRBJ2-5, with D tentatively TRBD2 (6 bases). Matching the DNA end better, TRBJ2-7 makes the J call doubtful. CDR3 size: 17 residues. Looked up from germline, CDR1 is SEHNR and CDR2 is FQNEAQ (reference sequence). CDR3 region: CASSYGRRGRETYEQYF. Written as DNA, the CDR3 is TGTGCCAGCAGCTATGGGAGGAGGGGACGGGAGACCTACGAGCAGTACTTC.

The chain uses TRBV6-4 and TRBJ2-3; D gene uncertain. The CDR3 is made up of 13 amino acids. V was cut by 3 bases and J by 0 bases, with 4 bases left in between. From germline, CDR1 is MRHNA and CDR2 SNTAGT. Written as DNA, the CDR3 is TGTGCCAGCAGTGAGGCCAGCACAGATACGCAGTATTTT. Amino acids: CASSEASTDTQYF.

The V gene is TRBV7-3, the J gene TRBJ2-7, with D perhaps matching TRBD2 (5 bases). Deletions cut 2 bases from V and 2 bases from J, with 10 bases between. There are 14 residues in the CDR3. CDR1 and CDR2 from the germline V gene are SGHTA and FQGTGA. CDR3 loop: CASSLFGGPYEQYF. As DNA, the CDR3 is TGTGCCAGCAGCTTATTTGGAGGTCCCTACGAGCAGTACTTC.

This clone has just a few counts. This chain joins TRBV27 and TRBJ2-7; 8 nucleotides align to TRBD1. The CDR3 contains 12 residues. The junction had 2 bases not matched to a gene; V was cut back by 5 bases and J by 5 bases. Germline loops: CDR1 MNHEY, CDR2 SMNVEV (reference sequence). The CDR3 sequence is CASSGQGHEQYF. The CDR3 nucleotides are TGTGCCAGCAGTGGACAGGGTCACGAGCAGTACTTC.

The chain couples TRBV28 to TRBJ2-1; 8 positions agree with TRBD1. The J segment lost 5 bases and the V segment lost 6 bases, leaving 9 bases of the junction unmatched. Per the germline V gene, CDR1 is MDHEN and CDR2 is SYDVKM. The CDR3 spans 15 residues. The CDR3 bases are TGTGCCAGCAGGTACCGGGACAGGTTAAACAATGAGCAGTTCTTC. As protein: CASRYRDRLNNEQFF.

The chain carries TRBV28 and TRBJ1-4; D perhaps matches TRBD1 (5 bases). This CDR3 contains 17 residues. With 3 bases removed from V and 5 bases from J, the gap between germline ends came to 19 bases. The V gene's germline CDR1 is MDHEN and CDR2 SYDVKM. CDR3: CASSFPISSQGNEKLFF. In DNA form, the CDR3 reads TGTGCCAGCAGTTTCCCCATATCTTCCCAGGGAAATGAAAAACTGTTTTTT.

The rearrangement joins TRBV30 to TRBJ2-2; 7 bases map to TRBD2. V trimming: 5 bases; J trimming: 4 bases; junction bases outside the gene matches: 4. The germline CDR1 and CDR2 sequences are GTSNPN and SVGIG (reference sequence). The CDR3 runs 13 residues. The CDR3 sequence is CAWVGGSTGELFF. CDR3 coding DNA: TGTGCCTGGGTGGGGGGGAGCACCGGGGAGCTGTTTTTT.

The CDR3 loop reads CASSQLRLAGGANEQFF. The CDR3 DNA is TGCGCCAGCAGCCAACTAAGATTAGCGGGAGGGGCCAATGAGCAGTTCTTC. V gene TRBV4-1 combines with J gene TRBJ2-1; 11 nucleotides agree with TRBD2. Unmatched junction bases numbered 9, after V lost 2 bases and J lost 6 bases. This CDR3 spans 17 amino acids. Germline V lookup: CDR1 MGHRA, CDR2 YSYEKL.

The chain is built from TRBV28 and TRBJ1-2; D perhaps matches TRBD1 (6 bases). The CDR3 totals 14 residues. V was cut by 3 bases and J by 1 base, with 9 bases left in between. Germline V CDR1 and CDR2: MDHEN, SYDVKM. The CDR3 sequence: CASSFLDSNYGYTF. CDR3 sequence (DNA): TGTGCCAGCAGTTTTCTGGACAGTAACTATGGCTACACCTTC.

The chain employs TRBV28 and TRBJ1-1, with 7 bases lining up with TRBD1. V dropped 8 bases and J dropped 10; count of bases not matched to a gene: 10. CDR1 is MDHEN, CDR2 SYDVKM, per germline. There are 12 residues in the CDR3. CDR3 region: CASHTGVRRAFF. As DNA, the CDR3 is TGTGCCAGCCACACAGGGGTGCGGCGAGCTTTCTTT. Using reference TRBV28 and TRBJ1-1 for the parts outside the CDR3, the full variable domain is DVKVTQSSRYLVKRTGEKVFLECVQDMDHENMFWYRQDPGLGLRLIYFSYDVKMKEKGDIPEGYSVSREKKERFSLILESASTNQTSMYLCASHTGVRRAFFGQGTRLTVV.

This sequence joins TRBV5-5 and TRBJ2-3; a possible D gene is TRBD2 (6 bases). This CDR3 region has 15 residues. V gave up 9 bases and J gave up 0 bases, with 17 bases separating them. CDR1 SGHKS and CDR2 YYEKEE come from the germline V gene (reference sequence). This CDR3 is CATSEAGTSTDTQYF. The CDR3, as DNA: TGTGCCACGTCAGAGGCCGGGACTAGCACAGATACGCAGTATTTT.

The chain recombines TRBV10-1 with TRBJ2-3; D uncertain. CDR3 length: 16 amino acids. In germline, CDR1 is WNHNN, CDR2 SYGVQD (reference sequence). The V end lost 0 bases, the J end lost 3 bases, and 13 bases lay between the germline ends. CDR3 amino acids: CASSESGPLRTDTQYF. For the CDR3, the DNA is TGCGCCAGCAGTGAGTCGGGCCCCCTCCGGACAGATACGCAGTATTTT.

The chain uses TRBV11-1 and TRBJ2-3, with TRBD1 matching 7 bases. V lost 5 bases, J lost 3 bases, and 8 bases stayed unmatched. This CDR3 comprises 15 residues. Per germline, CDR1 SGHAT and CDR2 FQDESV (reference sequence). CDR3 loop: CASSAPGQLTDTQYF. The CDR3 region has the DNA TGTGCCAGCAGCGCACCGGGACAGTTAACAGATACGCAGTATTTT.

The V and J genes are TRBV30 and TRBJ2-3; D remains ambiguous. In germline, CDR1 is GTSNPN, CDR2 SVGIG (reference sequence). CDR3 size: 11 residues. Trimming pared 5 bases from V and 4 bases from J, leaving 7 bases between. The CDR3 loop reads CAWSMSDTQYF. The CDR3 DNA follows: TGTGCCTGGTCAATGTCAGATACGCAGTATTTT.

V is TRBV5-6 and J is TRBJ1-5, with 7 nucleotides matching TRBD1. This CDR3 is 14 amino acids long. Germline CDR1 SGHDT, CDR2 YYEEEE. V gave up 1 base and J gave up 6 bases; unmatched junction bases: 4. CDR3: CASSLNRGAQPQHF. Here the CDR3 DNA reads TGTGCCAGCAGCTTGAACAGGGGCGCTCAGCCCCAGCATTTT.

This clone was counted once. This sequence joins TRBV11-2 and TRBJ2-2; a possible D gene is TRBD1 (5 bases). Trimming shortened V by 1 base and J by 4 bases, and 13 bases separated the two germline ends. Germline CDR1 is SGHAT and CDR2 is FQNNGV. CDR3 length equals 16 residues. CDR3 in amino acids: CASSLGSNGATGELFF. CDR3 DNA: TGTGCCAGCAGCTTAGGGTCCAATGGGGCCACCGGGGAGCTGTTTTTT.

The chain uses TRBV4-1 and TRBJ2-1; 9 bases are shared with TRBD2. V lost 0 bases to trimming and J lost 7 bases; unmatched junction nucleotides: 10. The CDR3 is made up of 17 amino acids. CDR1 MGHRA and CDR2 YSYEKL come from the germline V gene. The CDR3 loop reads CASSQDFAGGPRNEQFF. DNA for the CDR3: TGCGCCAGCAGCCAAGATTTCGCGGGAGGGCCAAGGAATGAGCAGTTCTTC.

The CDR3 here is CASSPVVGDKMRIGSYEQYF. CDR3 DNA sequence: TGTGCCAGCAGTCCTGTGGTGGGGGACAAGATGCGAATAGGGTCCTACGAGCAGTACTTC. The chain links TRBV28 to TRBJ2-7; the D gene is possibly TRBD1 (6 bases). Per germline, CDR1 MDHEN and CDR2 SYDVKM. The V end lost 5 bases, the J end lost 1 base, and 30 bases lay between the germline ends. This CDR3 contains 20 residues.

This clone was seen once. V gene TRBV6-9 combines with J gene TRBJ2-3; 8 bases are shared with TRBD2. The CDR3 spans 16 residues. Trimming removed 2 bases from V and 6 bases from J; junction bases left unmatched: 10. The germline gives CDR1 MNHGY, CDR2 SVAAGI. CDR3 region: CASSYLVGRARDTQYF. CDR3 sequence (DNA): TGTGCCAGCAGTTATCTGGTCGGGAGGGCCAGGGATACGCAGTATTTT.

The V and J genes are TRBV27 and TRBJ2-7; D possibly corresponds to TRBD2 (6 bases). The CDR3 is 15 residues long. Trimming left V 2 bases short and J 0 bases short, with 11 bases between. Germline-derived CDR1 and CDR2 are MNHEY and SMNVEV (reference sequence). CDR3 in DNA: TGTGCCAGCAGTTTACTAGCGCAGAACTCCTACGAGCAGTACTTC. Protein sequence: CASSLLAQNSYEQYF.

V gene TRBV7-9 combines with J gene TRBJ1-1; the match to TRBD1 covers 8 bases. V lost 5 bases and J lost 8; bases outside the gene matches: 1. Germline lookup yields CDR1 SEHNR and CDR2 FQNEAQ (reference sequence). CDR3 length: 11 residues. CDR3 amino acids: CASSRQGEAFF. The CDR3 DNA follows: TGTGCCAGCAGCCGACAGGGGGAAGCTTTCTTT.

The V and J genes are TRBV11-2 and TRBJ1-1, with D possibly TRBD1 on 6 matching bases. The V gene lost 2 bases and the J gene lost 7 bases, with 11 bases spanning the gap. Germline V gene sequence: CDR1 SGHAT, CDR2 FQNNGV. This CDR3 has 13 amino acids. CDR3 bases: TGTGCCAGCAGCTTACGCGGGGGCGGTGAAGCTTTCTTT. This encodes CASSLRGGGEAFF.

V usage is TRBV19 and J usage is TRBJ1-5; tentatively, D is TRBD1 (6 bases). V was shortened by 4 bases and J by 3 bases, with 13 bases between the two germline ends. The CDR3 consists of 15 residues. CDR1 is LNHDA, CDR2 SQIVND, per germline (reference sequence). CDR3: CASSTSDSYNQPQHF. CDR3 nucleotide sequence: TGTGCCAGTAGTACCTCGGACAGTTACAATCAGCCCCAGCATTTT.

The rearrangement uses TRBV4-1 and TRBJ2-7; 7 bases line up with TRBD1. V lost 1 base and J lost 1; bases outside the gene matches: 4. The germline gives CDR1 MGHRA, CDR2 YSYEKL. The CDR3 is made up of 15 amino acids. CDR3 loop: CASSQGQGTSYEQYF. The CDR3 nucleotides read TGCGCCAGCAGCCAAGGACAGGGAACATCCTACGAGCAGTACTTC.

This sequence joins TRBV27 and TRBJ2-7; 15 bases line up with TRBD2. The V and J ends lost 6 bases and 2 bases, in that order; junction bases with no gene match: 5. This CDR3 region has 16 residues. Germline V gene data show CDR1 as MNHEY and CDR2 as SMNVEV (reference sequence). CDR3 protein: CASRPGLAGGPYEQYF. Written as DNA, the CDR3 is TGTGCCAGCAGGCCGGGACTAGCGGGAGGTCCCTACGAGCAGTACTTC.

The CDR3 DNA is TGTGCCAGCAGTTCCAATACCCGCCGCCTCGGGAACACTGAAGCTTTCTTT. It is translated as CASSSNTRRLGNTEAFF. This chain uses TRBV28 with TRBJ1-1; no definite D call. The germline V gene encodes CDR1 MDHEN and CDR2 SYDVKM. This CDR3 contains 17 residues. The V and J ends lost 4 bases and 1 base respectively, with 19 bases between them.

In its sample, this clone was seen once. One end of the junction fails to match germline, which may point to a read error. The chain couples TRBV10-3 to TRBJ2-7; 8 bases match TRBD1. The CDR3 has 16 residues. CDR1 is ENHRY and CDR2 is SYGVKD in the germline V gene. In DNA, the CDR3 is TGTGCCATCAGTGAGACCGGACAGGGCTACTCCCACGAGCAGTACTTC. Amino acids: CAISETGQGYSHEQYF.

The V and J genes are TRBV25-1 and TRBJ2-5; 7 bases fit TRBD2. The trim removed 5 bases at V and 0 bases at J, leaving 15 bases unmatched. This CDR3 has 18 amino acids. The germline CDR1 and CDR2 sequences are MGHDK and SYGVNS. The CDR3 region has the DNA TGTGCCAGCAGTACCGGACCGTCGAGGCGGGAGTACCAAGAGACCCAGTACTTC. This translates into CASSTGPSRREYQETQYF.

The V call is TRBV5-5, the J call TRBJ1-6; no reliable D call. Trimming left V 0 bases short and J 6 bases short, with 16 bases between. The CDR3 covers 17 residues. In germline, CDR1 is SGHKS, CDR2 YYEKEE (reference sequence). In nucleotides, the CDR3 is TGTGCCAGCAGCTTGGTCGTAGCGGGTCGCGGTAATTCACCCCTCCACTTT. Translated: CASSLVVAGRGNSPLHF.

This sequence joins TRBV19 and TRBJ2-2; 8 bases match TRBD1. With 3 bases clipped from V and 5 bases from J, the junction kept 5 bases outside the gene matches. CDR1 and CDR2 from the germline V gene are LNHDA and SQIVND (reference sequence). The CDR3 is made up of 15 amino acids. CDR3 in DNA: TGTGCCAGTAGTATCGGGGGACAGGTAACCGGGGAGCTGTTTTTT. This gives the protein CASSIGGQVTGELFF.